This TCR beta chain was captured in a study of blood T cell repertoires in COVID-19. Study-wide context: COVID-19 samples collected from the United States, Italy and Spain covered acute and convalescent phases. The analysed material was cDNA or gDNA that came from T cells, B-cell-depleted T cells, or PBMCs.

The CDR3 has 14 residues. The ends were cut back, 0 bases at V and 5 bases at J, with 10 bases in the middle. Germline V gives CDR1 MNHEY, CDR2 SVGAGI. Produced via immunoSEQ multiplex PCR; TCRdb's table is partial and in-frame only. This sample has approximately 260,000 clones, with 75% to 90% found just once. This receptor was taken from a woman aged 55-70 years with active or convalescent COVID-19. The sequencing input was peripheral blood. The chain joins TRBV6-5 to TRBJ1-1; D gene uncertain. The CDR3 DNA sequence: TGTGCCAGCAGTTACTCCCCGACACGAACTGAAGCTTTCTTT. Translating it yields CASSYSPTRTEAFF.